The clone carrying this TCR beta chain was detected a few times. Its antigen is not identified. The sample originates from a study of T cell repertoires in cytomegalovirus infection. The overall study: Shared public TCR beta signatures pointed to both CMV infection and a matching HLA type. Study findings and constraints: There were HLA-C-restricted CMV-specific TCR beta clonotypes dominating the ex vivo response.

TCRdb recomputed calls from the reads with MiXCR, one row per CDR3 protein. The sample has about 500,000 distinct CDR3 sequences, 33% seen once. Trimming cost V 3 bases and J 3 bases; bases outside gene matches: 8. The CDR3 loop spans 15 amino acids. The germline gives CDR1 MNHNS, CDR2 SASEGT. The origin of this receptor is a human donor in good health (CMV status not recorded). Some clones in this sample may be carry-over from other donors' samples. The sample in question was cultured PBMCs, obtained from culture after CMV antigen stimulation. This chain joins TRBV6-1 and TRBJ2-7, with 7 nucleotides matching TRBD1. The CDR3 here is CASSEMRGHDYEQYF. In DNA form, the CDR3 reads TGTGCCAGCAGTGAGATGAGGGGGCACGACTACGAGCAGTACTTC.